The clone carrying this T cell receptor beta chain has a count of ten or more. Its specificity is unknown. Samples came from axillary lymph nodes draining the breast cancer. The CDR3 is 14 amino acids. CDR1 and CDR2 (germline): MNHEY, SVGAGI. V was clipped by 2 bases and J by 5 bases, with 10 bases between them. Via MiXCR, TCRdb re-called the multiplex PCR reads, giving one row per CDR3 protein. The table records 150,000 or so distinct CDR3 sequences, 33% of them present only once. The source of the sample is a study of breast tumors, draining lymph nodes, adjacent tissues. General study findings and limits: Tumors had less TCR diversity than lymph nodes, more than nontumor tissue. The data were judged consistent with most tumor T cells coming from lymph node and expanding in tumor. That most tumor T cells come from lymph nodes remained unproven. Luminal-like breast cancer showed significantly higher tumor–nontumor repertoire similarity than basal-like.

This receptor was obtained from a female donor with breast cancer. Some clones in this sample may be carry-over from other donors' samples. Sequences were obtained from axillary lymph node tissue. The chain links TRBV6-5 to TRBJ1-5, with a possible D match to TRBD1 (5 bases). The CDR3 coding sequence is TGTGCCAGCAGTTACGGGGGGAGCGATCAGCCCCAGCATTTT. Translated: CASSYGGSDQPQHF.